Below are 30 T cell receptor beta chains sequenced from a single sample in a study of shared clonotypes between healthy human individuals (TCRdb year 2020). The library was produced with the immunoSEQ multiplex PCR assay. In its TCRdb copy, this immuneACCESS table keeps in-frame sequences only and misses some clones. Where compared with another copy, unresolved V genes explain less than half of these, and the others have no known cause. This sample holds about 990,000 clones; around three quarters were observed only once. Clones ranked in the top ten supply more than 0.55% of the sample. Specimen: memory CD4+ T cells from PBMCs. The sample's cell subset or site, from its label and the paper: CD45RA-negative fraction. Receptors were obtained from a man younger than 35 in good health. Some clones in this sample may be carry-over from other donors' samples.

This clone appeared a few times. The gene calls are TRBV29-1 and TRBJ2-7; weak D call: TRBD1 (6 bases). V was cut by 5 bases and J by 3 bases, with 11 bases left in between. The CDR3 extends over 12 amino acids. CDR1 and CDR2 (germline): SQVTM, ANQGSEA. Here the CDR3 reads CSVTEDSYEQYF. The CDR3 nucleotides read TGCAGCGTTACGGAGGACAGCTACGAGCAGTACTTC.

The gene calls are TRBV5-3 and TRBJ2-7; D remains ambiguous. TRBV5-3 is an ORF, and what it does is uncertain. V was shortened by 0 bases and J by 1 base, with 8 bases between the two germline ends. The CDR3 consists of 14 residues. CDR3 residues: CARSLVPLSYEQYF. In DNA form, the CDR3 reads TGTGCCAGAAGCTTGGTTCCCCTTTCCTACGAGCAGTACTTC.

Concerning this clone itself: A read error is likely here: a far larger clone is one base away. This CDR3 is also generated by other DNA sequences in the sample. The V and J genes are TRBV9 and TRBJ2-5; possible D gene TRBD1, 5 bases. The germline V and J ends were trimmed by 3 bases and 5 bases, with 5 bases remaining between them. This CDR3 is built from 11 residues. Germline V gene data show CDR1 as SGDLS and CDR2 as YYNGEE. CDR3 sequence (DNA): TGTGCCAGCAGCGCAGGGGAGACCCAGTACTTC. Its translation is CASSAGETQYF.

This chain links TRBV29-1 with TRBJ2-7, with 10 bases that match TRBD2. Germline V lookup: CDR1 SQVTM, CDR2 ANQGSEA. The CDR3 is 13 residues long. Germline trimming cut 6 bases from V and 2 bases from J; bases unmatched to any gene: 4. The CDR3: CSVGTSATYEQYF. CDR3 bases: TGCAGCGTGGGGACTAGCGCTACCTACGAGCAGTACTTC.

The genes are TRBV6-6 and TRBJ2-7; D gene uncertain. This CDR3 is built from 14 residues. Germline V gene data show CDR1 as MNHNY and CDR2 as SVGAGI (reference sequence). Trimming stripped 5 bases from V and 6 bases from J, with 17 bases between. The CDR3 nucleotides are TGTGCCAGCAGTCCCGACGTACAGAGCTTCGAGCAGTACTTC. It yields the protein CASSPDVQSFEQYF.

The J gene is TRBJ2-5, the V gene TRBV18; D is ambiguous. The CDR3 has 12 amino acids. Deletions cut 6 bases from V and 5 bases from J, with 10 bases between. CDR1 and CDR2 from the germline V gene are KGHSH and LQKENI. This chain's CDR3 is CASSDVRETQYF. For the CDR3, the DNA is TGTGCCAGCTCGGACGTAAGGGAGACCCAGTACTTC.

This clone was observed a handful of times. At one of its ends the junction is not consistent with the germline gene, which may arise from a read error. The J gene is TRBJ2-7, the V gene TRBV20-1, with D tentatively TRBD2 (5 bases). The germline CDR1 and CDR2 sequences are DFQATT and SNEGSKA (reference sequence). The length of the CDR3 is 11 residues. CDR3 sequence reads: CSARDSSEAPF. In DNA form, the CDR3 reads TGCAGTGCTAGAGATAGTAGCGAAGCCCCATTC.

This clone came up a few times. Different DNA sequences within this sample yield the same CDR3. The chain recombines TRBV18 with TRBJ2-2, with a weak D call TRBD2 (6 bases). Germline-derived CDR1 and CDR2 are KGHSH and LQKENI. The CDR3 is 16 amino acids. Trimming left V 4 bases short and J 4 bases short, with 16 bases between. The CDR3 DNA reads TGTGCCAGCTCACGACGGGACTTAAGGGGCACCGGGGAGCTGTTTTTT. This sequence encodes CASSRRDLRGTGELFF.

CDR3 protein: CATSRGMDTEAFF. The DNA of the CDR3 is TGTGCCACCAGCAGAGGTATGGACACTGAAGCTTTCTTT. The V and J genes are TRBV15 and TRBJ1-1; D is unresolved. V gave up 1 base and J gave up 3 bases, with 6 bases separating them. The CDR3 contains 13 residues. In germline, CDR1 is LNHNV, CDR2 YYDKDF (reference sequence).

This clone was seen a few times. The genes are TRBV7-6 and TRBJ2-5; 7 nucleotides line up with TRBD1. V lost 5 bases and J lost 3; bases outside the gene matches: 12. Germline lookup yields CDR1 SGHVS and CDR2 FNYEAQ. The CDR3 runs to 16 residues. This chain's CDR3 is CASSTGALLGKETQYF. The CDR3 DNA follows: TGTGCCAGCAGCACAGGGGCCCTTCTGGGGAAAGAGACCCAGTACTTC.

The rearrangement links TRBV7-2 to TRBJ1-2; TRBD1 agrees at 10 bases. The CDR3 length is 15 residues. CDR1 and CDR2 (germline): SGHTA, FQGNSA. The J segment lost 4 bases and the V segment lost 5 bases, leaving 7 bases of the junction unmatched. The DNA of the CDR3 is TGTGCCAGCAGCCAAAGACAGGGGGCCCCCTATGGCTACACCTTC. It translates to CASSQRQGAPYGYTF.

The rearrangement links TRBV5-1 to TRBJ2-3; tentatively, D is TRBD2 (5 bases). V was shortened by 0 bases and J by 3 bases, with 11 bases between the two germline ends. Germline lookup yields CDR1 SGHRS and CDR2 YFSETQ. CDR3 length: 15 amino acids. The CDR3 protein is CASSLGRAGTDTQYF. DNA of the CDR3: TGCGCCAGCAGCTTGGGGCGGGCCGGGACAGATACGCAGTATTTT.

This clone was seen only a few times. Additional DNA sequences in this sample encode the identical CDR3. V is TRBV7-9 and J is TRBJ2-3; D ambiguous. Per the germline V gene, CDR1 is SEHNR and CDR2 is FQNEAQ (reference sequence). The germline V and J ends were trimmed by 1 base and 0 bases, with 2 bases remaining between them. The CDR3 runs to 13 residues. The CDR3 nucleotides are TGTGCCAGCAGCTTAGGGAGCACAGATACGCAGTATTTT. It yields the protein CASSLGSTDTQYF.

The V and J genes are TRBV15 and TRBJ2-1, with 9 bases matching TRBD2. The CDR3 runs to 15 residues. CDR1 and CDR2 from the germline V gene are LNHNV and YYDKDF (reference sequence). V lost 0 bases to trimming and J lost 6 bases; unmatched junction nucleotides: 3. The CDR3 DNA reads TGTGCCACCAGCAGAGAGCGGGAGGGTGCCAATGAGCAGTTCTTC. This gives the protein CATSREREGANEQFF.

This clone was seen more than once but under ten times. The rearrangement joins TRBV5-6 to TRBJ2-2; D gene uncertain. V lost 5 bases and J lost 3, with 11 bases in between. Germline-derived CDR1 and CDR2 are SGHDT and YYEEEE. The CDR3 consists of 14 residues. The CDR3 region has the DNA TGTGCCAGCAGGGTGGGCCACGACACCGGGGAGCTGTTTTTT. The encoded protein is CASRVGHDTGELFF.

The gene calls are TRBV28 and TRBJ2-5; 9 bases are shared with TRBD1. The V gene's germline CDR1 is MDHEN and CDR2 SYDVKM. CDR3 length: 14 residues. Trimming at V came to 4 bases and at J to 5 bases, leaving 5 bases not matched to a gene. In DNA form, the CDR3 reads TGTGCCAGCAGTTCCCACAGGGGGCAGGAGACCCAGTACTTC. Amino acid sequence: CASSSHRGQETQYF.

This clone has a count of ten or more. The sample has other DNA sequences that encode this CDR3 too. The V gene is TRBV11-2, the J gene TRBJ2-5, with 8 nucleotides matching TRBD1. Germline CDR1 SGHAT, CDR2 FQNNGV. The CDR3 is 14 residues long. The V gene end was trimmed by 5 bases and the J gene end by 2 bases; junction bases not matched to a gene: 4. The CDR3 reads CASSRRTGQETQYF. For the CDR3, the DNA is TGTGCCAGCAGCCGACGGACAGGGCAAGAGACCCAGTACTTC.

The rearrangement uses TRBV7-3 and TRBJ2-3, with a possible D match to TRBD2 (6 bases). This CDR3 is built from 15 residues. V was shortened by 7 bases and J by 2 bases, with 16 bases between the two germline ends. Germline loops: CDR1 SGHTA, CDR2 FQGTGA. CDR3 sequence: CASTLGGGPTDTQYF. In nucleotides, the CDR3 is TGTGCCAGCACACTCGGGGGTGGGCCCACAGATACGCAGTATTTT.

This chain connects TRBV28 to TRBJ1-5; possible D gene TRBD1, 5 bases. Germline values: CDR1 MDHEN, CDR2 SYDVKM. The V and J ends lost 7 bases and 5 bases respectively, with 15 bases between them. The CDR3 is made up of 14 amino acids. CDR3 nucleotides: TGTGCCAGCACCTTAGGGGCCGGCTATCAGCCCCAGCATTTT. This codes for CASTLGAGYQPQHF.

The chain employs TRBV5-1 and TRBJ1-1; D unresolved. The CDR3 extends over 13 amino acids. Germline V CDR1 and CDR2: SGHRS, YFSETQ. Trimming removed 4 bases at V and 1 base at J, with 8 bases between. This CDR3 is CASSETQNTEAFF. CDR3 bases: TGCGCCAGCAGCGAAACTCAGAACACTGAAGCTTTCTTT. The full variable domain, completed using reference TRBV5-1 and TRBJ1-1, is KAGVTQTPRYLIKTRGQQVTLSCSPISGHRSVSWYQQTPGQGLQFLFEYFSETQRNKGNFPGRFSGRQFSNSRSEMNVSTLELGDSALYLCASSETQNTEAFFGQGTRLTVV.

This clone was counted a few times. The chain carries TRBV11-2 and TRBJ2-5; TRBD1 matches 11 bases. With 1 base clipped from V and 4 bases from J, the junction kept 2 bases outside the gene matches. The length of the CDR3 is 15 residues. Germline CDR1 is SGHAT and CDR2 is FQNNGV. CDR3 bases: TGTGCCAGCAGCTTAGCCGGGACAGGGGGAGAGACCCAGTACTTC. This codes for CASSLAGTGGETQYF.

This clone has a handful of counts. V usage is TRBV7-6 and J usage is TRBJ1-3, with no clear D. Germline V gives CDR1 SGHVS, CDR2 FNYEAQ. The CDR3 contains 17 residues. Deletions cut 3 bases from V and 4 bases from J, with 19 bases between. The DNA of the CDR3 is TGTGCCAGCAGCTTGGCAGTAGGCTCGTCCCCCGGAAACACCATATATTTT. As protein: CASSLAVGSSPGNTIYF.

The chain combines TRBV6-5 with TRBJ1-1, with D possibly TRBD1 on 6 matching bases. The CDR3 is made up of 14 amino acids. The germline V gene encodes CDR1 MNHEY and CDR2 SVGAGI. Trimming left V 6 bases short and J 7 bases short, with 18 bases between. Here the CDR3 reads CASSAYGTSGEAFF. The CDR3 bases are TGTGCCAGCAGCGCCTATGGGACATCGGGTGAAGCTTTCTTT.

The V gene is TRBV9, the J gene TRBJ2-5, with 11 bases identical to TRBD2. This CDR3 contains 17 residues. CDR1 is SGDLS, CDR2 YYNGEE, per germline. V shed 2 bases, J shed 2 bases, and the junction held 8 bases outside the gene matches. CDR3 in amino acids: CASSVGTSGAHQETQYF. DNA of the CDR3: TGTGCCAGCAGCGTCGGGACTAGCGGAGCCCATCAAGAGACCCAGTACTTC.

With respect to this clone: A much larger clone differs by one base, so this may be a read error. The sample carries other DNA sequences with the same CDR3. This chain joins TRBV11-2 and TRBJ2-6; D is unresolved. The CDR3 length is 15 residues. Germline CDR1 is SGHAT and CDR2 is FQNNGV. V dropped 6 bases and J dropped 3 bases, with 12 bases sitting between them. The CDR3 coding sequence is TGTGCCAGCAGTCCACGGTCTGTTGGGGCCAACGTCCTGACTTTC. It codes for CASSPRSVGANVLTF.

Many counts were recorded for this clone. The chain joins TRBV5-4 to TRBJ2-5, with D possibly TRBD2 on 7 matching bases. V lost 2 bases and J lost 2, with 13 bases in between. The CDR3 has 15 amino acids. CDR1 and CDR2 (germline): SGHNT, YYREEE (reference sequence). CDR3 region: CASSLGGGQQETQYF. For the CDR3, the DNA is TGTGCCAGCAGCTTAGGGGGGGGCCAGCAAGAGACCCAGTACTTC. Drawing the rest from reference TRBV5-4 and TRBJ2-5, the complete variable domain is ETGVTQSPTHLIKTRGQQVTLRCSSQSGHNTVSWYQQALGQGPQFIFQYYREEENGRGNFPPRFSGLQFPNYSSELNVNALELDDSALYLCASSLGGGQQETQYFGPGTRLLVL.

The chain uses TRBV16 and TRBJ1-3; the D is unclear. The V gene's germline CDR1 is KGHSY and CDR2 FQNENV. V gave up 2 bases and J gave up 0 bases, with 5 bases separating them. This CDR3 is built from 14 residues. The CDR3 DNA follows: TGTGCCAGCAGCCAACTCCCCTCTGGAAACACCATATATTTT. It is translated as CASSQLPSGNTIYF. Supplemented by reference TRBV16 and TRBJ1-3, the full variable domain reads GEEVAQTPKHLVRGEGQKAKLYCAPIKGHSYVFWYQQVLKNEFKFLISFQNENVFDETGMPKERFSAKCLPNSPCSLEIQATKLEDSAVYFCASSQLPSGNTIYFGEGSWLTVV.

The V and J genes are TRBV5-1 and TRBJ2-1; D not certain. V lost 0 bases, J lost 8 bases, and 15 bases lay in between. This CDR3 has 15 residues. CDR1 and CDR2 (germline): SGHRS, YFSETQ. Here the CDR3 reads CASSLVSPGFYEQFF. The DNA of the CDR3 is TGCGCCAGCAGCTTGGTTAGCCCAGGTTTCTATGAGCAGTTCTTC.

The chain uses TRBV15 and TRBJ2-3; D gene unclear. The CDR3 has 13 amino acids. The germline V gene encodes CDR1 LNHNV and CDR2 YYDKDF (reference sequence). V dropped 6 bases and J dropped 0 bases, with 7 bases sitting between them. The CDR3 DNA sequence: TGTGCCACCAGGGTTCGGAGCACAGATACGCAGTATTTT. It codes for CATRVRSTDTQYF. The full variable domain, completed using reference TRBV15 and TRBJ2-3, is DAMVIQNPRYQVTQFGKPVTLSCSQTLNHNVMYWYQQKSSQAPKLLFHYYDKDFNNEADTPDNFQSRRPNTSFCFLDIRSPGLGDTAMYLCATRVRSTDTQYFGPGTRLTVL.

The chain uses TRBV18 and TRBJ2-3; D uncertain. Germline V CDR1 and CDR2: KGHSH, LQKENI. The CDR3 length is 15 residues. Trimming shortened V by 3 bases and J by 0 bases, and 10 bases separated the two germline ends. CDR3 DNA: TGTGCCAGCTCACCCCGCAGGATCAGCACAGATACGCAGTATTTT. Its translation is CASSPRRISTDTQYF.